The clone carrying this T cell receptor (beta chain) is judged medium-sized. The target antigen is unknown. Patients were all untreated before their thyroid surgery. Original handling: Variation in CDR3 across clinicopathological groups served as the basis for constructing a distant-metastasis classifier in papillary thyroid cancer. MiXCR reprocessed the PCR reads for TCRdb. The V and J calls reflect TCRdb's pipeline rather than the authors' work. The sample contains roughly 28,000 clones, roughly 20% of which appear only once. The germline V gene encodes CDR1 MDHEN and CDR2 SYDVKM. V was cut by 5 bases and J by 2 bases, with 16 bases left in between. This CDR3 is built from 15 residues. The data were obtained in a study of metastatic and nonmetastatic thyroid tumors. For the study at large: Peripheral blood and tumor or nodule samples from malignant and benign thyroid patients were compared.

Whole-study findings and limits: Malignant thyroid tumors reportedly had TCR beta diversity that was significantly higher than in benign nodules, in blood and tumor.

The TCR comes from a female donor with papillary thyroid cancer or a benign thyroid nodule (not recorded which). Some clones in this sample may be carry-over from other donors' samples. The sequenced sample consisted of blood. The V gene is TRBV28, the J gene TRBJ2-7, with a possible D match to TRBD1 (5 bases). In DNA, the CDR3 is TGTGCCAGCAGTCGACCCCGATTAGGGGCCTACGAGCAGTACTTC. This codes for CASSRPRLGAYEQYF.